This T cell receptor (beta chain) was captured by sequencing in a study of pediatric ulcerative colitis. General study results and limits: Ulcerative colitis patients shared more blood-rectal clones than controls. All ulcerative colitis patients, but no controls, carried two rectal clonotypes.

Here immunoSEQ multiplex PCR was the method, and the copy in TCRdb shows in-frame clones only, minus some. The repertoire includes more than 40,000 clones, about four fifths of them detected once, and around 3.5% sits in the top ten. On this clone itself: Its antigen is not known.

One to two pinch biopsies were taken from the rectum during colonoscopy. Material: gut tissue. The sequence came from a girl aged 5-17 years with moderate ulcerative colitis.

The CDR3 loop reads CASSTTNGHQETQYF. The CDR3 DNA follows: TGTGCCAGCAGCACGACGAACGGCCACCAAGAGACCCAGTACTTC. The chain links TRBV21-1 to TRBJ2-5. TRBV21-1 is given as a pseudogene. This CDR3 is built from 15 residues.